This T cell receptor beta chain was profiled in a study of cytomegalovirus exposure and HLA in healthy donors. Nominally healthy donors provided the samples, though records likely missed some immune exposures. From germline, CDR1 is MNHEY and CDR2 SMNVEV (reference sequence). V shed 5 bases and J shed 0 bases, with 20 bases lying between them. The CDR3 has 18 amino acids. The PCR was carried out with 60 Vbeta primers and 13 Jbeta primers. The table came from immunoSEQ multiplex PCR; TCRdb's copy has only in-frame clones and leaves some out. The sample holds tens of thousands of clones. J is TRBJ2-1 and V is TRBV27; D is unclear. This TCR came from a male donor in good health and CMV-seronegative. Sequencing input: PBMCs. The chain's CDR3 is CASSPRGFAGSSYNEQFF. Written as DNA, the CDR3 is TGTGCCAGCAGTCCCCGAGGATTTGCCGGAAGCTCCTACAATGAGCAGTTCTTC.